What follows are 26 T cell receptor beta chains derived from one specimen sequenced in a study of control samples from healthy donors and cancer patients. The assay was immunoSEQ multiplex PCR, and TCRdb's table has in-frame clones only and misses some. The table lists about 82,000 clones, approximately 94% of them singletons. The sample taken for sequencing was blood. These receptors were collected from a woman between 18 and 30 years old in good health.

This chain joins TRBV12-3 or TRBV12-4 and TRBJ2-7; D unresolved. Trimming took off 6 bases at V and 4 bases at J, with 10 bases between the two ends. The CDR3 is made up of 12 amino acids. CDR3 sequence reads: CASSKRSYEQYF. The CDR3 DNA reads TGTGCCAGCAGCAAAAGATCTTACGAGCAGTACTTC.

The rearrangement links TRBV7-2 to TRBJ1-2, with D perhaps TRBD1 (5 bases). Germline V lookup: CDR1 SGHTA, CDR2 FQGNSA. This CDR3 region has 15 residues. V lost 4 bases and J lost 8, with 20 bases in between. Here the CDR3 DNA reads TGTGCCAGCAGCTCCCACCCCCGGGGGGTCGGAGGCTACACCTTC. It encodes CASSSHPRGVGGYTF.

The chain couples TRBV27 to TRBJ2-5; unclear D gene. The V and J ends lost 1 base and 2 bases respectively, with 5 bases between them. Germline assignment: CDR1 MNHEY and CDR2 SMNVEV (reference sequence). The CDR3 runs 13 residues. The CDR3 loop is CASSLYSQETQYF. The CDR3 DNA sequence: TGTGCCAGCAGTTTATACAGTCAAGAGACCCAGTACTTC.

V is TRBV24-1 and J is TRBJ1-1; D gene unclear. The ends were cut back, 0 bases at V and 1 base at J, with 20 bases in the middle. The CDR3 consists of 19 residues. CDR1 KGHDR and CDR2 SFDVKD come from the germline V gene. The CDR3 DNA reads as TGTGCCACCAGTGATTTGCCGTATCTTCGTGGGTCCCGGAACACTGAAGCTTTCTTT. It yields the protein CATSDLPYLRGSRNTEAFF.

The chain uses TRBV27 and TRBJ2-3; unclear D gene. V lost 3 bases, J lost 6 bases, and 10 bases lay in between. The CDR3 has 13 residues. Germline V CDR1 and CDR2: MNHEY, SMNVEV (reference sequence). The CDR3 nucleotides are TGTGCCAGCAGTTTTAGGGTCGGGGATACGCAGTATTTT. This gives the protein CASSFRVGDTQYF.

This clone turned up a few times. The chain carries TRBV7-9 and TRBJ2-2, with D hard to call. Germline CDR1 reads SEHNR; CDR2 reads FQNEAQ (reference sequence). There are 12 residues in the CDR3. Trimming shortened V by 2 bases and J by 7 bases, and 5 bases separated the two germline ends. This CDR3 reads CASSLRIGELFF. CDR3 nucleotides: TGTGCCAGCAGCTTACGTATCGGGGAGCTGTTTTTT.

The V call is TRBV28, the J call TRBJ2-7; 7 bases are shared with TRBD2. V shed 6 bases and J 4 bases; nucleotides not matched to a gene: 18. CDR1 is MDHEN, CDR2 SYDVKM, per germline. The CDR3 totals 17 residues. The CDR3 DNA follows: TGTGCCAGCAGGGCTGAGAAACCGGGGGGTTTGAGGTACGAGCAGTACTTC. It is translated as CASRAEKPGGLRYEQYF.

The V call is TRBV10-2, the J call TRBJ2-3; TRBD1 matches at 7 bases. Trimming took 3 bases from V and 2 from J; bases not matched to a gene: 5. The germline CDR1 and CDR2 sequences are WSHSY and SAAADI. This CDR3 is built from 15 residues. The CDR3 reads CASSEGTDSTDTQYF. The CDR3 region has the DNA TGCGCCAGCAGTGAAGGGACAGACTCCACAGATACGCAGTATTTT.

The V and J genes are TRBV6-5 and TRBJ1-3, with 8 bases lining up with TRBD1. CDR1 MNHEY and CDR2 SVGAGI come from the germline V gene. J was trimmed by 4 bases and V by 6 bases; bases with no gene match: 2. This CDR3 has 13 amino acids. The CDR3 is CASRNRGGNTIYF. The DNA of the CDR3 is TGTGCCAGCAGGAACAGGGGGGGAAACACCATATATTTT.

The V and J genes are TRBV6-5 and TRBJ2-7; 9 nucleotides line up with TRBD1. From germline, CDR1 is MNHEY and CDR2 SVGAGI. The CDR3 is made up of 15 amino acids. After removal of 5 bases from V and 5 bases from J, the junction contained 10 bases not matched to a gene. The CDR3 DNA reads TGTGCCAGCAGTATGGAACAGGGGGCGAGTAACGAGCAGTACTTC. This sequence encodes CASSMEQGASNEQYF.

This chain links TRBV9 with TRBJ2-5; D is unclear. Trimming shortened V by 3 bases and J by 5 bases, and 8 bases separated the two germline ends. The CDR3 covers 12 residues. The germline V gene has CDR1 SGDLS and CDR2 YYNGEE. The CDR3 sequence: CASSAASETQYF. CDR3 nucleotide sequence: TGTGCCAGCAGCGCCGCATCGGAGACCCAGTACTTC.

The gene calls are TRBV19 and TRBJ1-4; D is undetermined. The CDR3 has 14 amino acids. Germline CDR1 is LNHDA and CDR2 is SQIVND (reference sequence). Deletions cut 6 bases from V and 3 bases from J, with 11 bases between. The CDR3 sequence is CASSHGKSNEKLFF. Here the CDR3 DNA reads TGTGCCAGTAGCCACGGGAAGTCTAATGAAAAACTGTTTTTT.

J is TRBJ1-2 and V is TRBV2; D possibly corresponds to TRBD1 (6 bases). This CDR3 is built from 12 residues. Germline V gene data show CDR1 as SNHLY and CDR2 as FYNNEI. Trimming took 2 bases from V and 6 from J, leaving 7 bases between them. CDR3: CASSEQGNGYTF. The CDR3 coding sequence is TGTGCCAGCAGTGAACAGGGGAATGGCTACACCTTC.

This clone is a singleton in its sample. The chain has TRBV28 and TRBJ2-1; 8 bases match TRBD2. The germline CDR1 and CDR2 sequences are MDHEN and SYDVKM. The CDR3 extends over 16 amino acids. After removal of 3 bases from V and 7 bases from J, the junction contained 11 bases not matched to a gene. This chain's CDR3 is CASSFPPKRELNEQFF. In DNA, the CDR3 is TGTGCCAGCAGTTTCCCCCCTAAGCGGGAGTTGAATGAGCAGTTCTTC.

The chain combines TRBV18 with TRBJ2-7; 13 bases agree with TRBD2. CDR1 is KGHSH, CDR2 LQKENI, per germline. Unmatched junction bases numbered 19, after V lost 5 bases and J lost 3 bases. The CDR3 is made up of 20 amino acids. CDR3 amino acids: CASSSFSGTSGTTLNYEQYF. DNA of the CDR3: TGTGCCAGCTCATCTTTCTCCGGGACTAGCGGGACTACGTTAAACTACGAGCAGTACTTC.

About this clone itself: Other DNA sequences in the same sample also yield this CDR3. The gene calls are TRBV5-1 and TRBJ2-2; maybe TRBD1 (6 bases). This CDR3 comprises 14 residues. The germline gives CDR1 SGHRS, CDR2 YFSETQ. V gave up 2 bases and J gave up 1 base, with 6 bases separating them. CDR3 residues: CASSLQGNTGELFF. The CDR3, as DNA: TGCGCCAGCAGCTTACAGGGGAACACCGGGGAGCTGTTTTTT.

The chain couples TRBV7-8 to TRBJ1-1; tentative D call: TRBD1 (5 bases). The germline V and J ends were trimmed by 3 bases and 5 bases, with 13 bases remaining between them. Germline V gene sequence: CDR1 SGHVS, CDR2 FQNEAQ. The CDR3 is 14 amino acids. For the CDR3, the DNA is TGTGCCAGCAGCTTCAGCCGGGGCCCGACTGAAGCTTTCTTT. Protein: CASSFSRGPTEAFF.

The chain has TRBV6-5 and TRBJ1-5; weak D call: TRBD1 (6 bases). V dropped 5 bases and J dropped 7 bases, with 18 bases sitting between them. The CDR3 runs 15 residues. Germline-derived CDR1 and CDR2 are MNHEY and SVGAGI. The DNA for the CDR3 is TGTGCCAGCAGTACGAACACAGGGATGGGGCAGCCCCAGCATTTT. It yields the protein CASSTNTGMGQPQHF.

The CDR3 is CASSVGYSTGETQYF. The CDR3 DNA reads TGTGCCAGCAGCGTAGGGTACTCAACGGGGGAGACCCAGTACTTC. The chain combines TRBV9 with TRBJ2-5; TRBD2 might be the D (5 bases). This CDR3 has 15 amino acids. Trimming left V 0 bases short and J 5 bases short, with 14 bases between. Germline V lookup: CDR1 SGDLS, CDR2 YYNGEE.

The V call is TRBV19, the J call TRBJ1-3; no clear D. V lost 9 bases to trimming and J lost 3 bases, with 3 bases between them. CDR3 size: 10 residues. Germline CDR1 is LNHDA and CDR2 is SQIVND (reference sequence). The CDR3 DNA follows: TGTGCCAGCAATGGAAACACCATATATTTT. Translating it yields CASNGNTIYF.

This sequence joins TRBV7-6 and TRBJ2-7, with a possible D match to TRBD2 (6 bases). Germline V gives CDR1 SGHVS, CDR2 FNYEAQ. There are 15 residues in the CDR3. Trimming shortened V by 1 base and J by 3 bases, and 13 bases separated the two germline ends. CDR3 DNA: TGTGCCAGCAGCTTAGAGGCTAGCGAGAGCTACGAGCAGTACTTC. Translation: CASSLEASESYEQYF.

J is TRBJ2-4 and V is TRBV11-2; no reliable D call. The CDR3 loop spans 13 amino acids. The V and J ends lost 7 bases and 0 bases respectively, with 7 bases between them. Germline V gene data show CDR1 as SGHAT and CDR2 as FQNNGV. The CDR3 loop is CASKQLAKNIQYF. As DNA, the CDR3 is TGTGCCAGCAAGCAGTTAGCCAAAAACATTCAGTACTTC.

The chain links TRBV20-1 to TRBJ2-1; TRBD1 or TRBD2 may be the D gene (7 bases each). This CDR3 comprises 13 residues. From germline, CDR1 is DFQATT and CDR2 SNEGSKA (reference sequence). V gave up 3 bases and J gave up 8 bases, with 14 bases separating them. The CDR3, as DNA: TGCAGTGCTAGTTCAGGGGGGGGCGATGAGCAGTTCTTC. The encoded protein is CSASSGGGDEQFF.

The chain couples TRBV10-2 to TRBJ1-5, with no clear D. Trimming removed 0 bases from V and 4 bases from J, with 7 bases in between. This CDR3 contains 14 residues. The germline gives CDR1 WSHSY, CDR2 SAAADI. The CDR3 DNA follows: TGCGCCAGCAGTGAGTCAGGACCGAATCAGCCCCAGCATTTT. It yields the protein CASSESGPNQPQHF.

This sequence joins TRBV7-9 and TRBJ2-5, with D possibly matching TRBD1 (6 bases). The germline V gene has CDR1 SEHNR and CDR2 FQNEAQ (reference sequence). The V end lost 5 bases, the J end lost 4 bases, and 14 bases lay between the germline ends. This CDR3 is 14 amino acids long. In nucleotides, the CDR3 is TGTGCCAGCAGCGAAATGACAGGTGGAGAGACCCAGTACTTC. Amino acid sequence: CASSEMTGGETQYF. Combining the CDR3 with reference TRBV7-9 and TRBJ2-5 gives the whole variable domain DTGVSQNPRHKITKRGQNVTFRCDPISEHNRLYWYRQTLGQGPEFLTYFQNEAQLEKSRLLSDRFSAERPKGSFSTLEIQRTEQGDSAMYLCASSEMTGGETQYFGPGTRLLVL.

The chain recombines TRBV5-7 with TRBJ2-7; possibly TRBD1 or TRBD2 for D (5 bases each). TRBV5-7 is assigned to the ORF class and has an uncertain function. The CDR3 is 14 residues long. Deletions cut 6 bases from V and 6 bases from J, with 19 bases between. The CDR3 reads CASNIRGGRVEQYF. In nucleotides, the CDR3 is TGTGCCAGCAACATCCGGGGCGGTCGGGTCGAGCAGTACTTC.